The 4 T cell receptor beta chains presented below share a single source sample, sequenced in a study of CD4 T cells in relation to SARS-CoV-2 and coronaviruses. CD4+ T cells from unexposed donors were obtained before the COVID-19 pandemic (2011-2018). Isolation of CD4+ T cells took place after about 10 days in culture. Their specific antigens are unknown. Sequencing was performed with immunoSEQ multiplex PCR; in TCRdb, only in-frame clones are kept and a portion is missing. The data show 28,000 or so clones, with about four fifths seen just once and more than 9% held by the top ten. The sample was CD4+ T cells from PBMCs, cultured in vitro. These receptor sequences come from a human donor in good health.

This clone was detected only a few times. V gene TRBV14 combines with J gene TRBJ1-3, with unresolved D. Germline CDR1 SGHDN, CDR2 FVKESK. This CDR3 has 13 residues. V was trimmed by 4 bases and J by 4 bases, leaving 8 bases between them. The CDR3 here is CASSPGRGNTIYF. The CDR3 coding sequence is TGTGCCAGCAGCCCTGGGCGGGGAAACACCATATATTTT. Supplemented by reference TRBV14 and TRBJ1-3, the full variable domain reads EAGVTQFPSHSVIEKGQTVTLRCDPISGHDNLYWYRRVMGKEIKFLLHFVKESKQDESGMPNNRFLAERTGGTYSTLKVQPAELEDSGVYFCASSPGRGNTIYFGEGSWLTVV.

The gene calls are TRBV6-2 or TRBV6-3 and TRBJ2-2; 7 bases line up with TRBD1. In germline, CDR1 is MNHEY, CDR2 SVGEGT. Trimming took 2 bases from V and 7 from J; bases not matched to a gene: 7. The CDR3 sequence is 15 residues long. The CDR3: CASSYPRGGHGELFF. CDR3 nucleotides: TGTGCCAGCAGTTACCCTCGAGGGGGCCACGGGGAGCTGTTTTTT.

The chain joins TRBV19 to TRBJ1-5; D remains unclear. This CDR3 comprises 13 residues. Germline V lookup: CDR1 LNHDA, CDR2 SQIVND (reference sequence). Trimming took off 3 bases at V and 4 bases at J, with 7 bases between the two ends. CDR3 DNA: TGTGCCAGTAGTATGTCGATGAATCAGCCCCAGCATTTT. It specifies CASSMSMNQPQHF.

This clone was counted only a few times. The genes are TRBV5-6 and TRBJ2-7; TRBD1 agrees at 9 bases. Per the germline V gene, CDR1 is SGHDT and CDR2 is YYEEEE. With 2 bases clipped from V and 3 bases from J, the junction kept 9 bases outside the gene matches. This CDR3 comprises 16 residues. The CDR3 region is CASSFPNPGQGYEQYF. The CDR3 bases are TGTGCCAGCAGCTTTCCAAACCCGGGACAGGGCTACGAGCAGTACTTC.